These T cell receptor beta chains were read from a single sample in a study of blood T cells in healthy people across ages. In TCRdb, the 5' RACE reads were re-called with MiXCR into one record per CDR3 protein. Counted here are roughly 1.5 million distinct CDR3 sequences, around 40% occurring once; the ten biggest clones make up 4%. What was sequenced was blood. Receptors were obtained from a woman between 18 and 30 years old in good health. CDR3s include the opening cysteine and the closing phenylalanine or tryptophan. Each record gives: CDR3 DNA, CDR3 protein, V gene, J gene, clone size, D gene. D genes are given only for firm matches. Not all rows give a size; the values are once, few, many and, for expanded clones, a class.

CDR3 DNA: TGTGCCAGCTCACCAAGACCGGGTGGCTACACCTTC
CDR3 protein: CASSPRPGGYTF
V gene: TRBV18
J gene: TRBJ1-2
clone size: -
D gene: -

CDR3 DNA: TGTGCCACCAGTGATTTGGGGACTAGCGGGAATGAGCAGTTCTTC
CDR3 protein: CATSDLGTSGNEQFF
V gene: TRBV24-1
J gene: TRBJ2-1
clone size: few
D gene: TRBD2

CDR3 DNA: TGTGCCAGCAGTAACTCCGGGACAAGGGGGGCGAATGAGCAGTTCTTC
CDR3 protein: CASSNSGTRGANEQFF
V gene: TRBV6-2/TRBV6-3
J gene: TRBJ2-1
clone size: -
D gene: -

CDR3 DNA: TGTGCCAGCAGCAGGGGACAGTGGAACACTGAAGCTTTCTTT
CDR3 protein: CASSRGQWNTEAFF
V gene: TRBV7-2
J gene: TRBJ1-1
clone size: -
D gene: TRBD1

CDR3 DNA: TGTGCCAGCAGCTTAGCGGGGACTAGCGTGGAGACCCAGTACTTC
CDR3 protein: CASSLAGTSVETQYF
V gene: TRBV11-1
J gene: TRBJ2-5
clone size: -
D gene: TRBD2

CDR3 DNA: TGCAGTGCTAGAGTGTCCGGGACAGGGAACTATGGCTACACCTTC
CDR3 protein: CSARVSGTGNYGYTF
V gene: TRBV20-1
J gene: TRBJ1-2
clone size: few
D gene: TRBD1

CDR3 DNA: TGTGCCAGCAAACTAGCGGGGGGGCCCTACGAGCAGTACTTC
CDR3 protein: CASKLAGGPYEQYF
V gene: TRBV27
J gene: TRBJ2-7
clone size: few
D gene: TRBD2

CDR3 DNA: TGTGCCAGCAGCTTAAACCGGGACAGCTACAATGAGCAGTTCTTC
CDR3 protein: CASSLNRDSYNEQFF
V gene: TRBV7-2
J gene: TRBJ2-1
clone size: -
D gene: TRBD1

CDR3 DNA: TGTGCCAGCAGTGACTGGCGGCTCTCCCAAGAGACCCAGTACTTC
CDR3 protein: CASSDWRLSQETQYF
V gene: TRBV12-3/TRBV12-4
J gene: TRBJ2-5
clone size: few
D gene: -

CDR3 DNA: TGTGCCAGCAGCGTAATAGGACTCGCGCAAGAGACCCAGTACTTC
CDR3 protein: CASSVIGLAQETQYF
V gene: TRBV9
J gene: TRBJ2-5
clone size: -
D gene: -

CDR3 DNA: TGTGCCAGCAGTTGGCTTCCTCGGGACAGCCACTCTGGGGCCAACGTCCTGACTTTC
CDR3 protein: CASSWLPRDSHSGANVLTF
V gene: TRBV2
J gene: TRBJ2-6
clone size: -
D gene: TRBD1

CDR3 DNA: TGTGCCAGCACCCTCAGGACAGTCACTGAAGCTTTCTTT
CDR3 protein: CASTLRTVTEAFF
V gene: TRBV12-3/TRBV12-4
J gene: TRBJ1-1
clone size: -
D gene: -

CDR3 DNA: TGCAGTGCCATACAGGGGGCGACCGGAAACACCATATATTTT
CDR3 protein: CSAIQGATGNTIYF
V gene: TRBV20-1
J gene: TRBJ1-3
clone size: -
D gene: TRBD1

CDR3 DNA: TGCGCCAGCAGCCAAGATCGCGCAGGGGGCCTCACCGGGGAGCTGTTTTTT
CDR3 protein: CASSQDRAGGLTGELFF
V gene: TRBV4-3
J gene: TRBJ2-2
clone size: -
D gene: TRBD1

CDR3 DNA: TGCGCCAGCAGCAGACAGGGGGAGATGAGCTACGAGCAGTACTTC
CDR3 protein: CASSRQGEMSYEQYF
V gene: TRBV5-1
J gene: TRBJ2-7
clone size: few
D gene: TRBD1

CDR3 DNA: TGTGCCAGCAGCAACAGGGGGCTGGGAGGCTACACCTTC
CDR3 protein: CASSNRGLGGYTF
V gene: TRBV12-3/TRBV12-4
J gene: TRBJ1-2
clone size: -
D gene: TRBD1

CDR3 DNA: TGTGCCAGCAGTGGAAGCGGGAAAATCCACAATGAGCAGTTCTTC
CDR3 protein: CASSGSGKIHNEQFF
V gene: TRBV28
J gene: TRBJ2-1
clone size: -
D gene: TRBD2